The text below deals with one TCR beta chain. CDR3 length: 15 amino acids. V was clipped by 1 base and J by 2 bases; unmatched bases: 3. Germline V CDR1 and CDR2: LNHDA, SQIVND (reference sequence). These data come from a study of technical replicates of blood from a few donors. Assay used: immunoSEQ multiplex PCR; TCRdb lists only in-frame clones, some missing. The sample carries around 17,000 clones, about four fifths recorded once. V usage is TRBV19 and J usage is TRBJ2-3, with 7 bases fitting TRBD2. The source is a human donor in good health. Some clones in this sample may be carry-over from other donors' samples. Sequencing used PBMCs. CDR3 protein: CASSIGLAATDTQYF. DNA for the CDR3: TGTGCCAGTAGTATAGGTCTAGCGGCCACAGATACGCAGTATTTT.